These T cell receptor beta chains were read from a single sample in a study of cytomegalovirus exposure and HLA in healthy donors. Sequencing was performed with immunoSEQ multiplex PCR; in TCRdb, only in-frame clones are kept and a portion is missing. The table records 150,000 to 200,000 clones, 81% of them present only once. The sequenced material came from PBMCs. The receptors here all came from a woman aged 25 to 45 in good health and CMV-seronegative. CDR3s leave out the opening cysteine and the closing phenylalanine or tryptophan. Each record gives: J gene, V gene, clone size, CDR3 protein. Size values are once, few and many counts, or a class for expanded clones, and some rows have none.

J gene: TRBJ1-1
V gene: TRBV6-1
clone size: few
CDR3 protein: ASHYSMNTEAF

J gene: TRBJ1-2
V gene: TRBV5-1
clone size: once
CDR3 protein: ASSLAQGATYGYT

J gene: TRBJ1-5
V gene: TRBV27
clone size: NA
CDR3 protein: ASSLSGRGNQPQH

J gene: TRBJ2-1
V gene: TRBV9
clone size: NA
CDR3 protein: ASSVTSGTYNEQF

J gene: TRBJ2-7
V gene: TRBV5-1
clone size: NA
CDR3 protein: ASSLGTGVYEQY

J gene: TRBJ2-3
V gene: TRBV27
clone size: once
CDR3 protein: ASSLNPGSVRDTQY

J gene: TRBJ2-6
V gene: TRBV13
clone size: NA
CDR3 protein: ASSLYQGPSGANVLT

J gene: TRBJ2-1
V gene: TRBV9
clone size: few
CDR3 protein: ASSTGLAGYNEQF

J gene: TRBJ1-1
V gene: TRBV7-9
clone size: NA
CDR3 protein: ASSLFAVRDLDTEAF

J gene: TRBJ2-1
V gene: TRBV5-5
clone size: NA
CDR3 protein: ASSLLAGGPVNEQF

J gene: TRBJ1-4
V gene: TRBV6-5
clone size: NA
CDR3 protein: ASSDHGATNEKLF

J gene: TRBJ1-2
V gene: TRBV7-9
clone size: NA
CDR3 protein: ASSLQDNYGYT

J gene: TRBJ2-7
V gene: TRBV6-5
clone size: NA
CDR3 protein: ASRLSGTDSYEQY

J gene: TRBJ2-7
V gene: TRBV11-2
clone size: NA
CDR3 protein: ASSSFAGGTSRYEQY

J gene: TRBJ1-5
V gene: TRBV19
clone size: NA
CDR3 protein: ASPLDRGRQPQH

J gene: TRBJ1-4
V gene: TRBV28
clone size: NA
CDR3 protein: ASSSRWGATNEKLF

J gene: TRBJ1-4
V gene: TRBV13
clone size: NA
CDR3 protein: ASSLGGQLNEKLF

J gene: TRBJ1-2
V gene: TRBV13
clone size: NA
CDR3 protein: ASSPPTGVVYGYT

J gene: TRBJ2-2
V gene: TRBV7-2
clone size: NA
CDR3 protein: ASSSGLAGVNTGELF

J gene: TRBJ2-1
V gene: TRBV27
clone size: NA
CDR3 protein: ASPDSGSRSYNEQF

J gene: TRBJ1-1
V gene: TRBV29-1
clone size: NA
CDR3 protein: SVGRGGEAGTEAF

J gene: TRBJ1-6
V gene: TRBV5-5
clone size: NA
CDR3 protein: ASSRTGDNSPLH

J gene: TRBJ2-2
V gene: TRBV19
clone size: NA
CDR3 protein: ASSLGTGITGELF

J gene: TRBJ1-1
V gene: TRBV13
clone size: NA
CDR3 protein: ASSLFPAGTGLTSTEAF

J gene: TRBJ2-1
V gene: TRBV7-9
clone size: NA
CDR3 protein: ASSFGLAGSWNEQF

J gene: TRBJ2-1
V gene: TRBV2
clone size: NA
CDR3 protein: ASSPFSGGGPSYNEQF

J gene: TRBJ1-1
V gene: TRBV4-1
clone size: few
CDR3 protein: ASSQDSRNTEAF

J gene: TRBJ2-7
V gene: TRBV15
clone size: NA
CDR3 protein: ATSRDHFSSYEQY

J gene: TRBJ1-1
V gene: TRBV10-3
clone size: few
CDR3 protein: AIRDREGTEAF

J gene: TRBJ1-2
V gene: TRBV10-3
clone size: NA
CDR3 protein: AIRPGQGGYT

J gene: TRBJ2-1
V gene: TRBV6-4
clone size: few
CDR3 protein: ASSRQAVTSYNEQF

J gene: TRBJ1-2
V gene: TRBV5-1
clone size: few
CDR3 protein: ASSLAMRDGYT

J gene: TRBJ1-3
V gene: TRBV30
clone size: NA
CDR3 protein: AWSAQAGNTIY

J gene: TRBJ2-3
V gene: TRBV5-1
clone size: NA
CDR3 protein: ASTGGVLIDTQY

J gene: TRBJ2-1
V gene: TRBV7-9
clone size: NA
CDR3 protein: SSSTSSGRAEEQF

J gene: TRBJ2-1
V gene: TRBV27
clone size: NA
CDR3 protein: ASSLLSQGAYNEQF

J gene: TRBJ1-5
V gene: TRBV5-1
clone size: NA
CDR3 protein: ASSLGEINQPQH

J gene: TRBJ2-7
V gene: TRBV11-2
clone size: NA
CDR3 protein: ASSLDFGGYEQY

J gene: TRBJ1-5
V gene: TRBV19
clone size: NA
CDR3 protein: ASSIGQGNSNQPQH

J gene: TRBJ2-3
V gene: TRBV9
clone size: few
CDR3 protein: ASSVAGGSSTDTQY

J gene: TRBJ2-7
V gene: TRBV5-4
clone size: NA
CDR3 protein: ASSLPHSYEQY

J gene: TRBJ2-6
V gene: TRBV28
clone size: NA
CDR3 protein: ASSFRSGANVLT

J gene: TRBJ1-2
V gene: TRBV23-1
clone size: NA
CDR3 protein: ASSQVAGDYGYT

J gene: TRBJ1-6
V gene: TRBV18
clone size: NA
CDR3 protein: ASSPQQGTPSYNSPLH

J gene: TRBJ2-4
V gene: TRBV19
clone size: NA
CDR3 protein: ASRKSGGTDIQY

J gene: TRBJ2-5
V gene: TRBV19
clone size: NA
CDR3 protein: ASSTASGRLETQY

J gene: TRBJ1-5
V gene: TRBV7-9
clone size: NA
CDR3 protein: ASSLDSDQPQH

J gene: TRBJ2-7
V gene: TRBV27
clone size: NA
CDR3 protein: ASSFGAGATYEQY

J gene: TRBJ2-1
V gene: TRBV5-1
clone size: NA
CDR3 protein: ASSLFGGGDNEQF

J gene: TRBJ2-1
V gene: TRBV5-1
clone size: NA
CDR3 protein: ASSLSRGVHEQF

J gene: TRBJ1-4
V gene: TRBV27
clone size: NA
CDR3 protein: ASRAAERSGGNEKLF

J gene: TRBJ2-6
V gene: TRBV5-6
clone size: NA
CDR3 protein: ASSLTGVSGANVLT

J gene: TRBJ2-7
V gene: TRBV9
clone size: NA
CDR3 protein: ASSVGTGGSYEQY

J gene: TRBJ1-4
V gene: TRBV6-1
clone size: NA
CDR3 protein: ASSISATNEKLF

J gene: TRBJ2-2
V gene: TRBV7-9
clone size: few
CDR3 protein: ASSFSRRQEGTGELF

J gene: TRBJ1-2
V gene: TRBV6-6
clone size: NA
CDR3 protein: ASSYSSAGPLSGYT

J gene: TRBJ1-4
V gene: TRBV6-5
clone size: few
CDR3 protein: ASSYSGTPEKLF

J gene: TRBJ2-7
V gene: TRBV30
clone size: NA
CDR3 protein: AWSSPSSTAYEQY

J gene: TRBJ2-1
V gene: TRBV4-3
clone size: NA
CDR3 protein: ASSLLTKVSYNEQF